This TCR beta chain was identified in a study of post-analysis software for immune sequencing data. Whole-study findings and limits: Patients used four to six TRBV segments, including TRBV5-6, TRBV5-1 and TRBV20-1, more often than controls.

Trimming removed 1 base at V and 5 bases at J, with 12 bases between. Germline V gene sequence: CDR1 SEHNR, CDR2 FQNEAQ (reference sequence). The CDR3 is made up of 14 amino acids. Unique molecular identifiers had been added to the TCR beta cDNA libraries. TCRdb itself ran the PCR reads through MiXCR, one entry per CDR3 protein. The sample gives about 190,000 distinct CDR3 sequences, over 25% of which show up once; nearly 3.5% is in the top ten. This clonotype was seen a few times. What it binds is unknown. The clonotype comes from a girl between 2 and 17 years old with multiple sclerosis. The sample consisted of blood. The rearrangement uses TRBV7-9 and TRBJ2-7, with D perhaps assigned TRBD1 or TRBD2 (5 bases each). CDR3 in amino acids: CASSLGGTPNEQYF. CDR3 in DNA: TGTGCCAGCAGCTTAGGAGGGACCCCGAACGAGCAGTACTTC. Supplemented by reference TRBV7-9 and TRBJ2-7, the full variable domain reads DTGVSQNPRHKITKRGQNVTFRCDPISEHNRLYWYRQTLGQGPEFLTYFQNEAQLEKSRLLSDRFSAERPKGSFSTLEIQRTEQGDSAMYLCASSLGGTPNEQYFGPGTRLTVT.